This passage covers 11 T cell receptor beta chains from one sample sequenced in a study of CD8 T cell repertoires and HIV-1 epitope variants. Some clones are missing from TCRdb's copy, which holds only in-frame ones; the method was immunoSEQ multiplex PCR. The top ten clones hold more than 35% of a sample with fewer than 6,000 clones, around two thirds of them seen once. Antigens of these TCRs are unknown. The material sequenced was cultured CD8+ T cells derived from PBMCs. The receptors shown here come from a male donor with HIV.

This chain connects TRBV9 to TRBJ2-5; 8 bases match TRBD2. The end of the DNA aligns better with TRBJ2-7, so the J call may be wrong. CDR3 size: 16 residues. CDR1 and CDR2 (germline): SGDLS, YYNGEE. DNA for the CDR3: TGTGCCAGCAGCGTAGGACTAGCGAGGTATTCCTACGAGCAGTACTTC. Encoded protein: CASSVGLARYSYEQYF.

The chain employs TRBV5-1 and TRBJ1-2, with 7 bases that match TRBD1. The CDR3 is made up of 14 amino acids. After removal of 0 bases from V and 6 bases from J, the junction contained 5 bases not matched to a gene. Per germline, CDR1 SGHRS and CDR2 YFSETQ. In DNA form, the CDR3 reads TGCGCCAGCAGCTTGGGGACAGGTAGTAATGGCTACACCTTC. Encoded protein: CASSLGTGSNGYTF.

The chain uses TRBV7-2 and TRBJ2-2, with no clear D. This CDR3 has 12 residues. Germline CDR1 is SGHTA and CDR2 is FQGNSA. Trimming removed 4 bases at V and 4 bases at J, with 4 bases between. CDR3 DNA sequence: TGTGCCAGCAGCTCGAGCACCGGGGAGCTGTTTTTT. It encodes CASSSSTGELFF.

This chain links TRBV30 with TRBJ1-1; D unresolved. Looked up from germline, CDR1 is GTSNPN and CDR2 is SVGIG (reference sequence). The CDR3 is 12 amino acids. Trimming pared 5 bases from V and 1 base from J, leaving 8 bases between. The CDR3 here is CAWAPANTEAFF. The DNA of the CDR3 is TGTGCCTGGGCCCCGGCGAACACTGAAGCTTTCTTT.

V gene TRBV4-2 combines with J gene TRBJ2-7; no reliable D call. The CDR3 is 15 amino acids. Germline values: CDR1 LGHNA, CDR2 YNFKEQ. V was pared by 4 bases and J by 0 bases, with 13 bases between. The CDR3 spells CASSLGGQSSYEQYF. DNA for the CDR3: TGTGCCAGCAGCCTGGGTGGGCAGAGCTCCTACGAGCAGTACTTC.

The chain combines TRBV7-6 with TRBJ2-1, with TRBD2 identical over 9 bases. The CDR3 is made up of 16 amino acids. The trim removed 1 base at V and 9 bases at J, leaving 10 bases unmatched. Germline V lookup: CDR1 SGHVS, CDR2 FNYEAQ. As DNA, the CDR3 is TGTGCCAGCAGCTTAGGGAGCGGGAGGAAATCTGGTGAGCAGTTCTTC. Its translation: CASSLGSGRKSGEQFF.

The genes are TRBV5-5 and TRBJ2-1; no clear D gene. Looked up from germline, CDR1 is SGHKS and CDR2 is YYEKEE (reference sequence). CDR3 length equals 15 residues. Trimming took off 0 bases at V and 3 bases at J, with 10 bases between the two ends. The CDR3 DNA reads TGTGCCAGCAGCTTGGGGCTCGTGGACTACAATGAGCAGTTCTTC. This translates into CASSLGLVDYNEQFF.

The chain links TRBV7-7 to TRBJ2-1; D may be TRBD1 (5 bases). The CDR3 covers 14 residues. Per germline, CDR1 SSHAT and CDR2 FNYEAQ (reference sequence). Trimming stripped 5 bases from V and 3 bases from J, with 11 bases between. CDR3 nucleotide sequence: TGTGCCAGCAGCCCTCAGGGTGGCTACAATGAGCAGTTCTTC. Translated: CASSPQGGYNEQFF. Filled out from reference TRBV7-7 and TRBJ2-1, the complete variable domain reads GAGVSQSPRYKVTKRGQDVTLRCDPISSHATLYWYQQALGQGPEFLTYFNYEAQPDKSGLPSDRFSAERPEGSISTLTIQRTEQRDSAMYRCASSPQGGYNEQFFGPGTRLTVL.

The gene calls are TRBV4-2 and TRBJ2-1, with 8 nucleotides matching TRBD2. The J segment lost 0 bases and the V segment lost 0 bases, leaving 4 bases of the junction unmatched. CDR3 length: 17 residues. Germline V CDR1 and CDR2: LGHNA, YNFKEQ. The CDR3 sequence is CASSQDTSGSSYNEQFF. CDR3 sequence (DNA): TGTGCCAGCAGCCAAGATACTAGCGGAAGCTCCTACAATGAGCAGTTCTTC.

The rearrangement joins TRBV4-3 to TRBJ2-1; 9 bases line up with TRBD2. V lost 0 bases and J lost 6; bases outside the gene matches: 6. Germline assignment: CDR1 LGHNA and CDR2 YSLEER. The length of the CDR3 is 16 residues. The CDR3 is CASSQDGGGASNEQFF. The DNA for the CDR3 is TGCGCCAGCAGCCAAGATGGCGGGGGGGCCAGCAATGAGCAGTTCTTC.

The chain combines TRBV7-2 with TRBJ2-1; possibly TRBD1 for D (6 bases). V was trimmed by 4 bases and J by 1 base, leaving 11 bases between them. The germline gives CDR1 SGHTA, CDR2 FQGNSA. CDR3 length: 15 amino acids. CDR3 sequence: CASSSRQVSYNEQFF. DNA of the CDR3: TGTGCCAGCAGCTCTCGACAGGTGTCCTACAATGAGCAGTTCTTC.